A selection of T cell receptor beta chains follows, all from one sample in a study of breast tumors, draining lymph nodes, adjacent tissues. TCRdb re-analysed the multiplex PCR reads in MiXCR, keeping a single row per CDR3 protein. The repertoire consists of 70,000 to 85,000 distinct CDR3 sequences, with under 25% occurring once and the leading ten covering around 2.5%. The material sequenced was axillary lymph node tissue. The receptors here all came from a female donor with breast cancer. Some clones in this sample may be carry-over from other donors' samples. Each CDR3 is given with its conserved first and last residue. D genes are given only for firm matches. The listing skips clone size in some rows; elsewhere it reads once, few, many or a size class.

abundance	d_gene	v_gene	j_gene	CDR3nt	CDR3aa
many	NA	TRBV4-2	TRBJ2-3	TGTGCCAGCAGCCAAGTAGGAGTTAATCGAGATACGCAGTATTTT	CASSQVGVNRDTQYF
many	NA	TRBV28	TRBJ2-5	TGTGCCAGCAGGGAGGAAGAGACCCAGTACTTC	CASREEETQYF
many	NA	TRBV24-1	TRBJ2-2	TGTGCCACCAGTGCGGGCCCAGCCGGGGAGCTGTTTTTT	CATSAGPAGELFF
many	TRBD2	TRBV9	TRBJ2-5	TGTGCCAGCAGCCCCGGGGGGTGGGGCGGGATACAAGAGACCCAGTACTTC	CASSPGGWGGIQETQYF
many	NA	TRBV12-3/TRBV12-4	TRBJ1-6	TGTGCCAGCACCACGGCCGGGGGGTACTCACCCCTCCACTTT	CASTTAGGYSPLHF
NA	TRBD2	TRBV11-3	TRBJ2-1	TGTGCCAGCAGCCAATGGGCTAGCGGTCGGGGGAGGAATGAGCAGTTCTTC	CASSQWASGRGRNEQFF
many	TRBD1	TRBV5-1	TRBJ2-7	TGCGCCAGCAGCTCCACAGGGGTGGGATACGAGCAGTACTTC	CASSSTGVGYEQYF
NA	NA	TRBV18	TRBJ1-2	TGTGCCAGCTCACCGCTCTTGGGCGGCTACACCTTC	CASSPLLGGYTF
NA	NA	TRBV7-2	TRBJ2-7	TGTGCCAGCAGCCCTGTCGGGGCTAGCCGATACTTC	CASSPVGASRYF
few	NA	TRBV19	TRBJ1-2	TGTGCCAGTAGTATCCGAGGACCTAACTATGGCTACACCTTC	CASSIRGPNYGYTF
many	NA	TRBV7-6	TRBJ2-2	TGTGCCAGCAGCCGCCGGACAGTTTTGTCAGACACCGGGGAGCTGTTTTTT	CASSRRTVLSDTGELFF
many	NA	TRBV9	TRBJ1-5	TGTGCCAGCAGCGAGGGGGGTTGGGGCAATCAGCCCCAGCATTTT	CASSEGGWGNQPQHF
many	NA	TRBV10-3	TRBJ1-6	TGTGCCATCAGTGAGAAGGGAATCGATTCACCCCTCCACTTT	CAISEKGIDSPLHF
many	TRBD1	TRBV20-1	TRBJ1-4	TGCAGTGCTAGAGATCTACAGGGGGCGGCTAGCGAAAAACTGTTTTTT	CSARDLQGAASEKLFF
NA	TRBD2	TRBV28	TRBJ2-5	TGTGCCAGCAGTTTAACAGATAGCGGGAGAGAGACCCAGTACTTC	CASSLTDSGRETQYF
many	TRBD2	TRBV2	TRBJ2-1	TGTGCCAGCACTCAGAACTCCCTAGCGGCCAATGAGCAGTTCTTC	CASTQNSLAANEQFF
many	NA	TRBV6-2/TRBV6-3	TRBJ2-6	TGTGCCAGCAGCCCTACGTTACGGGAGAATGGGGCCAACGTCCTGACTTTC	CASSPTLRENGANVLTF
few	TRBD1	TRBV6-2/TRBV6-3	TRBJ2-5	TGTGCCAGCACTCCCGGGACAGGGGGCTGGTTGGAGACCCAGTACTTC	CASTPGTGGWLETQYF
few	NA	TRBV7-9	TRBJ2-5	TGTGCCAGCAGCTTAGTACCGAGCACCCAGTACTTC	CASSLVPSTQYF
NA	NA	TRBV20-1	TRBJ2-1	TGCAGTGCAAATGACGGGCGGGCCAATGAGCAGTTCTTC	CSANDGRANEQFF